The present T cell receptor (beta chain) was sequenced within a study of T cell responses to AZD1222 COVID-19 vaccine (dated by TCRdb to the early 2020s). Notes on the research overall: TCR sequencing was performed for over 230 trial participants, of whom some 200 were given two doses of AZD1222 and around 25 were given two doses of MenACWY control vaccine. Enrollment into the trials was organized by age into subgroups of 18-55, 56-69 and 70-plus years, and those subgroups contained 148, 28 and 57 TCR-sequenced participants, respectively.

The CDR3 starts with the cysteine, ends with the phenylalanine, and has 12 residues. Only the CDR3 region is kept as DNA, spanning 36 bases read in frame from base 1. CDR1 and CDR2 (MGHDK, SYGVNS) derive from the germline V gene. V gives up 4 bases and J gives up 5 bases, and the segment between their germline ends measures 8 bases. About this clone: The antigen it recognizes is unknown. Base-call qualities are not available, and no considerably larger clone is one nucleotide away.

The CDR3 regions of human TCRbeta chains were analyzed by immunosequencing. In the source study's methods: Repertoire TCRs were matched against a reference library of SARS-CoV-2-specific TCRs generated with the MIRA antigen-specificity platform. Breadth was defined as the fraction of unique TCRs that were SARS-CoV-2-associated. Depth was defined as the fraction of total T cells that were SARS-CoV-2-associated. Using the MIRA data, each spike-specific TCR was assigned both to the spike region to which the TCR was reactive and to a CD4 or CD8 class. Log10-transformed breadth and depth values were compared by one-way ANOVA with Sidak's multiple comparisons tests. TCRdb mirrors the immuneACCESS table, restricted to in-frame sequences. Some clones are absent from its copies; in checked studies, under half trace to an unresolved V gene, and the reason for the others is unknown. That table furnishes V, J and clone size, whereas the DNA furnished D and trimming. This sample comprises about 84,000 clones, roughly 87% of them detected only once. Of the sample, around a tenth falls within the top ten clones.

The paper's findings and limits, for the study overall: Nearly half of unique spike-specific TCRs reportedly recognized epitopes outside regions mutated in the B.1.351 and B.1.1.7 variants. Spike-specific TCR breadth and depth rose significantly after two AZD1222 doses compared with day 0 and with MenACWY recipients. The 56-69-year group was small, and its depth increase did not reach significance, likely because of low power. Conclusions about previously exposed vaccinees were limited because only a handful of AZD1222 recipients were SARS-CoV-2 seropositive at baseline. No day 14 peak-response samples were available, so repertoires were characterized only after the peak T cell response. Participants were mostly white British, with more females than males. The authors suggested clonal diversity may have been underestimated. Vaccine-associated CD4 TCRs spanned the whole spike protein, with dominant responses in regions 160-218 and 743-854.

The sample's time point, from its label and the paper: about 28 days (+/-7) after the second vaccine dose. AZD1222 recipients given second doses at about 4 weeks or at about 12 weeks were pooled, since spike-specific TCR depth and breadth were not found to differ between the two schedules. Samples from vaccinated people were obtained from the UK trials COV001 and COV002, which included a single-blind randomized controlled phase 2/3 trial of AZD1222 (ChAdOx1 nCoV-19) in healthy adults. Trial participant PBMC samples were collected at day 0 and day 28 after the second dose for TCRbeta chain sequencing.

The material was peripheral blood, obtained 28 days after the second AZD1222 dose. This chain is built from TRBV25-1 and TRBJ1-2, with no reliable assignment of the D segment. The receptor comes from an adult who received the AZD1222 COVID-19 vaccine. The DNA sequence follows: TGTGCCAGCAGTGGTGTACTTTATGGCTACACCTTC. It is translated as CASSGVLYGYTF.